Below are 10 T cell receptor beta chains sequenced from a single sample in a study of siplizumab effects on memory and regulatory T cells. Profiling relied on immunoSEQ multiplex PCR, and the TCRdb table lists in-frame clones only, not all of them. The sample has some 100,000 clones, about 90% seen once. Sequencing used Tregs sorted from blood. These receptor sequences come from a human donor in good health.

The chain carries TRBV30 and TRBJ1-1, with D maybe TRBD1 (5 bases). The ends were cut back, 3 bases at V and 3 bases at J, with 11 bases in the middle. The length of the CDR3 is 13 residues. CDR1 GTSNPN and CDR2 SVGIG come from the germline V gene (reference sequence). As DNA, the CDR3 is TGTGCCTGGAGCTCACAGGTGGACACTGAAGCTTTCTTT. Amino acid sequence: CAWSSQVDTEAFF.

The V call is TRBV28, the J call TRBJ2-3; D could derive from TRBD1 or TRBD2 (5 bases each). The ends were cut back, 2 bases at V and 3 bases at J, with 9 bases in the middle. CDR1 and CDR2 (germline): MDHEN, SYDVKM. The CDR3 contains 14 residues. The CDR3 DNA follows: TGTGCCAGCAGTTTAGGGGGTAGTACAGATACGCAGTATTTT. Protein product: CASSLGGSTDTQYF.

As for this clone: At the DNA level, this CDR3 is encoded by other sequences in the same sample as well. The chain links TRBV7-8 to TRBJ2-7; TRBD2 matches at 13 bases. The length of the CDR3 is 19 residues. The germline V gene encodes CDR1 SGHVS and CDR2 FQNEAQ. J gave up 6 bases and V 1 base, and 15 bases lay outside the gene matches. CDR3 DNA: TGTGCCAGCAGCTTAGTTATTGGGACTAGCGGGGCCCCTCCGGGCGAGCAGTACTTC. Residues: CASSLVIGTSGAPPGEQYF.

This chain joins TRBV5-6 and TRBJ2-5; tentatively, D is TRBD1 or TRBD2 (5 bases each). Germline CDR1 and CDR2: SGHDT and YYEEEE. Trimming pared 0 bases from V and 5 bases from J, leaving 11 bases between. The CDR3 runs 14 residues. CDR3 amino acids: CASSLGAGTETQYF. The CDR3 DNA reads TGTGCCAGCAGCTTGGGGGCAGGGACCGAGACCCAGTACTTC.

Of note for this clone: One junction end does not reproduce the germline sequence, and a read error may be involved. CDR3 protein: CASSPQREGVVF. CDR3 sequence (DNA): TGTGCCAGCTCACCGCAGCGGGAGGGGGTGGTCTTC. This sequence joins TRBV18 and TRBJ2-1; 10 bases align to TRBD2. The CDR3 spans 12 residues. Germline CDR1 and CDR2: KGHSH and LQKENI.

This chain uses TRBV19 with TRBJ1-2; D unresolved. The CDR3 runs to 14 residues. V was clipped by 1 base and J by 3 bases, with 9 bases between them. The V gene's germline CDR1 is LNHDA and CDR2 SQIVND (reference sequence). The CDR3 region has the DNA TGTGCCAGTAGTATAGCCGGCAGATACTATGGCTACACCTTC. Amino acids: CASSIAGRYYGYTF.

The chain carries TRBV9 and TRBJ1-2; D perhaps matches TRBD1 (5 bases). The length of the CDR3 is 18 residues. From germline, CDR1 is SGDLS and CDR2 YYNGEE. V was cut by 2 bases and J by 5 bases, with 25 bases left in between. The CDR3 loop is CASSVQAAGLQGGYGYTF. CDR3 DNA: TGTGCCAGCAGCGTCCAAGCCGCGGGTTTGCAGGGAGGGTATGGCTACACCTTC.

The chain recombines TRBV21-1 with TRBJ2-7; TRBD2 is the table's D call and was not checked against the DNA. TRBV21-1 is reported as a pseudogene. The CDR3 has 16 residues. The CDR3 DNA reads as TGTGCCAGCAGCCAGGCGCGGCGGGAGCATCCCTACGAGCAGTACTTC. The encoded protein is CASSQARREHPYEQYF.

The chain's CDR3 is CASSERGYGYTF. CDR3 DNA sequence: TGTGCCAGCAGTGAAAGGGGCTATGGCTACACCTTC. The gene calls are TRBV6-4 and TRBJ1-2, with a tentative D call TRBD1 (5 bases). The V gene lost 3 bases and the J gene lost 4 bases, with 6 bases spanning the gap. CDR1 and CDR2 from the germline V gene are MRHNA and SNTAGT. The CDR3 sequence is 12 residues long.

V gene TRBV29-1 combines with J gene TRBJ2-7; TRBD1 might be the D (6 bases). V was clipped by 6 bases and J by 7 bases, with 13 bases between them. The CDR3 is made up of 11 amino acids. Germline CDR1 SQVTM, CDR2 ANQGSEA. CDR3 region: CSVQGRREQYF. The DNA of the CDR3 is TGCAGCGTACAGGGACGTAGGGAGCAGTACTTC.